This note documents a single T cell receptor beta chain sequence. This clonotype has just a few counts. The antigen it binds to is not known. Qualities for individual bases were not recorded, and no much larger clone is one base off. This specimen belongs to a study of Graves' ophthalmopathy and Graves' hyperthyroidism (dated by TCRdb to the late 2010s). General notes on the study: Peripheral blood samples were taken at the time of initial diagnosis, before any treatment was given. TCR beta repertoire signatures were used to distinguish Graves' ophthalmopathy from Graves' hyperthyroidism and to predict progression to ophthalmopathy. In total, 120 to 150 blood samples were TCR-sequenced: 40 to 45 ophthalmopathy, under 85 hyperthyroidism and approximately 17 hyperthyroidism-to-ophthalmopathy patients. A discovery set of more than 90 patients (roughly 43 ophthalmopathy, some 58 stable hyperthyroidism) was enrolled to explore V-J signatures distinguishing ophthalmopathy from hyperthyroidism. For independent validation, a separate cohort was made up of approximately 19 hyperthyroidism patients plus 17 patients who later progressed from hyperthyroidism to ophthalmopathy. In a handful of hyperthyroidism patients, the T-cell repertoires found in thyroid tissue were compared with those found in blood. Following sample collection, hyperthyroidism patients were given methimazole at a starting dose of 30 mg daily, and ophthalmopathy patients were given high-dose intravenous methylprednisolone.

The ophthalmopathy patients had moderately to severely active disease, with a Clinical Activity Score of 3 or higher, a NOSPECS grade of 4 or higher, and a disease duration of less than 3 months. Patients with other autoimmune diseases, uncontrolled infections, pregnancy or lactation were excluded. Clinical symptoms, serum thyroxine, TRAb, thyroid ultrasound and orbital computed tomography were used for diagnosis. Ficoll-Paque density gradient centrifugation was used to isolate PBMCs from under 11 ml of fresh peripheral blood. Total RNA was extracted using Trizol reagent, and RNA quality was checked on an Agilent 2100 Bioanalyzer. For repertoire sequencing, TCR beta CDR3 regions were amplified from RNA transcripts. A first-round RT-PCR used HTBI primers with the Qiagen OneStep RT-PCR kit, followed by a second-round multiplex PCR, size selection and purification. The libraries underwent paired-end sequencing with 100 bp reads on an Illumina HiSeq2000. Per the authors' processing: SOAPnuke was used for read processing, and reads with adapters, uncalled bases, a mean Phred below 15, or no exact constant-primer or identifier match were discarded. COPE v1.2.5 was used to merge high-quality paired reads. Unique nucleotide sequences were defined as clonotypes and aligned to IMGT TRB V, D and J references using MiTCR v1.1. The analysis was limited to V-J combinations with a frequency above 0.0001, which together covered over 99% of the repertoires. For each V-J combination, a TCR clonal expansion and chaos score was defined as F50 clonal expansion divided by the chaos observed in the TCRdist matrix. Welch's t-statistics and random forest were used to narrow the features down to more than 10 V-J combinations, which were then fed into a naive Bayes classifier. Thyroid-blood repertoire similarity was quantified with the Morisita-Horn index. The public reads were run again by TCRdb, first through fastp at Q25 and then through MiXCR, and only productive beta chains were kept. Rows with a matching CDR3 protein are joined into one entry that keeps the most common DNA and genes. It is TCRdb's table, rather than the study itself, that gives the V and J calls and clone size. The sample table shows roughly 220,000 distinct CDR3 sequences, and around 50% are seen once. Over 40% of the sample goes to the ten largest clones.

At the junction V is shortened by 3 bases and J by 7 bases; bases outside the gene matches: 7. Based on the germline V gene, the CDR1 and CDR2 sequences are KGHDR and SFDVKD. Including the terminal cysteine and phenylalanine, the CDR3 comprises 16 residues. Just CDR3 DNA is preserved here, 48 bases in frame from base 1. What the research found in general, with its limitations: In validation, the model predicted ophthalmopathy progression with about 71% sensitivity and 72% to 80% specificity; approximately 12 predicted patients were CT-confirmed with GO in a median of approximately 6.2 months. Sample size was not statistically predetermined, and group allocation was not concealed from the investigators. In cross-validation, the 13-signature model distinguished ophthalmopathy from stable hyperthyroidism with nearly 90% sensitivity and 81.08% specificity, while in the test set the corresponding values were roughly 80% and 75%. Most of the expanded thyroid clonotypes with a frequency above 0.001 were also detected in blood, and it was suggested that the thyroid immune response may be reflected by blood repertoires.

The chain couples TRBV24-1 to TRBJ2-2, with TRBD2 identical over 10 junction bases. The source of this sequence is an adult man with Graves' ophthalmopathy. The sequencing sample was made of peripheral blood. The bases are TGTGCCACCAGTGATCCAAGCGGGGGGGCCGGCGGGGAGCTGTTTTTT. Its coded protein is CATSDPSGGAGGELFF.